This T cell receptor (beta chain) was obtained from a study of T cells in Graves' hyperthyroidism and ophthalmopathy. Exclusion of a patient resulted from uncontrolled infection, other autoimmune disease, pregnancy or lactation. Clinical symptoms, serum thyroxine, TRAb, thyroid ultrasound and orbital computed tomography informed diagnoses. PBMCs were sourced from more than 9 ml fresh peripheral blood. V was pared by 5 bases and J by 6 bases, with 14 bases between. In germline, CDR1 is SGHVS, CDR2 FQNEAQ. The CDR3 sequence is 13 residues long. Amplified TCR beta CDR3 regions came from RNA transcripts. The study used the HTBI primer set for a first-round RT-PCR of the TCR CDR3. TCRdb re-derived calls from the multiplex PCR reads in MiXCR, one entry per CDR3 protein. The repertoire holds some 350,000 distinct CDR3 sequences, with 15% to 17% as singletons. This clonotype was detected many times. Its antigen is not known.

The study's findings and limits: The majority of expanded thyroid clonotypes above 0.001 also appeared in blood.

Sequencing was carried out using blood. This clonotype was sampled from a woman between 18 and 30 years old with Graves' hyperthyroidism that later progressed to Graves' ophthalmopathy. The V call is TRBV7-8, the J call TRBJ2-7; a possible D gene is TRBD1 (5 bases). Here the CDR3 reads CASSPYGDSEQYF. The CDR3 nucleotides are TGTGCCAGCAGCCCGTATGGCGACAGCGAGCAGTACTTC.